This section outlines one T cell receptor (beta chain) sequence together with its context. Its antigen is not identified. Using immunoSEQ multiplex PCR, the repertoire was profiled, and TCRdb retains in-frame clones only, with some absent. The sample yields some 2,900 clones, over 70% seen once. Trimming took 5 bases from V and 7 from J; bases not matched to a gene: 4. Germline CDR1 and CDR2: MGHDK and SYGVNS. CDR3 length: 14 amino acids. The data belong to a study of T cell clonotyping in hematopoietic cell transplantation. Overall study results and limits: Graft donor and pretransplant recipient Inverse Simpson Index values predicted broader posttransplant TCR diversity. After transplant, recipient diversity fell while pathologically expanded clonotypes grew through day 180.

The clonotype was recovered from a male patient between 60 and 69 years old who had an allogeneic stem cell transplant, so T cells may come from the graft donor. Some clones in this sample may be carry-over from other donors' samples. The J gene is TRBJ1-5, the V gene TRBV25-1; 11 bases match TRBD1. The material sequenced was peripheral blood mononuclear cells, taken 180 days after allogeneic stem cell transplant. The CDR3 DNA reads TGTGCCAGCAGTCGTGGACAGGGGGCCCAGCCCCAGCATTTT. Translating it yields CASSRGQGAQPQHF.